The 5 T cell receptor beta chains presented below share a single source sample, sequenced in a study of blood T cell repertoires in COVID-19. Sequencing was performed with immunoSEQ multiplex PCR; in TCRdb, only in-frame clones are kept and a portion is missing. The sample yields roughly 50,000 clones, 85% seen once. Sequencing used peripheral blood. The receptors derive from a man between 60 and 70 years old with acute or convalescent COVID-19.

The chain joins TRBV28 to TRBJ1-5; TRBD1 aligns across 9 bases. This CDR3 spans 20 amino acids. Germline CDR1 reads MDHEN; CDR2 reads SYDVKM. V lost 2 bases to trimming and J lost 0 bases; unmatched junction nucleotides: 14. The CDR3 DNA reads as TGTGCCAGCAGTTTAGTCTCCGGGACAGGGACAACCGTTAGCAATCAGCCCCAGCATTTT. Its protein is CASSLVSGTGTTVSNQPQHF. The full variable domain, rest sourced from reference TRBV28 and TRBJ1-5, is DVKVTQSSRYLVKRTGEKVFLECVQDMDHENMFWYRQDPGLGLRLIYFSYDVKMKEKGDIPEGYSVSREKKERFSLILESASTNQTSMYLCASSLVSGTGTTVSNQPQHFGDGTRLSIL.

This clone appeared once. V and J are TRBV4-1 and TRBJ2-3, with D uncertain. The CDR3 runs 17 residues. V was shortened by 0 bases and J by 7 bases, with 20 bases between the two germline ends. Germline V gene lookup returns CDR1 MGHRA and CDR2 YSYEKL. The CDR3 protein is CASSQDEPSEEMNTQYF. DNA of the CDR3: TGCGCCAGCAGCCAAGATGAGCCTAGTGAGGAGATGAATACGCAGTATTTT.

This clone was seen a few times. The CDR3 sequence is CASSDWRAYGYTF. The CDR3 region has the DNA TGTGCCAGCAGTGACTGGCGGGCCTATGGCTACACCTTC. The chain uses TRBV6-6 and TRBJ1-2; D ambiguous. This CDR3 is built from 13 residues. Between the trimmed V and J ends, which lost 5 bases and 4 bases, there was a span of 11 bases. Germline values: CDR1 MNHNY, CDR2 SVGAGI (reference sequence).

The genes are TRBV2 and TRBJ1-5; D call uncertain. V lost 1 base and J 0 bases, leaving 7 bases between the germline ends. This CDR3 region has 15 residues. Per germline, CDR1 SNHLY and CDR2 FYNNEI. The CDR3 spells CASSEGRFSNQPQHF. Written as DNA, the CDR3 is TGTGCCAGCAGTGAAGGCAGGTTTAGCAATCAGCCCCAGCATTTT.

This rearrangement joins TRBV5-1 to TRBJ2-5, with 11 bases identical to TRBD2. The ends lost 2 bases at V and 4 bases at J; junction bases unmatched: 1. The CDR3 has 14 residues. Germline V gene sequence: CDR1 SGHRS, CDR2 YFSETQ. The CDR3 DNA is TGCGCCAGCAGCTTCGGGACTAGCGGAGAGACCCAGTACTTC. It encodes CASSFGTSGETQYF.